This T cell receptor (beta chain) was retrieved from a study of T cell responses to AZD1222 COVID-19 vaccine. Study-wide background: Second-dose schedules of about 4 or about 12 weeks were combined. Overall study findings and caveats: The study found vaccine-associated CD4 TCRs spanning spike, dominant at 160-218 and 743-854. Clonal diversity was possibly underestimated, and the donors were mostly white British, with more females. Rises in breadth and depth of Spike-specific TCRs came after two AZD1222 doses.

About this clone: What it binds is not known.

Data came from immunoSEQ multiplex PCR; TCRdb stores just in-frame clones and leaves some out. The sample has about 150,000 clones, 88% seen once. The source of this sequence is an adult in good health. Material: peripheral blood, obtained on day 0 of AZD1222 vaccination.

CDR3 nucleotides: TGCAGTGCTAGTACTTATTACAGGGTGTTGAATCAGCCCCAGCATTTT. Protein: CSASTYYRVLNQPQHF. This chain links TRBV20-1 with TRBJ1-5, with a weak D call TRBD1 (6 bases). Germline CDR1 is DFQATT and CDR2 is SNEGSKA (reference sequence). There are 16 residues in the CDR3. The germline V and J ends were trimmed by 3 bases and 4 bases, with 19 bases remaining between them.